This section outlines one TCR beta chain sequence together with its context. The antigen remains undetermined. The data stem from a study of shared clonotypes between healthy human individuals. Broader study findings: Only blood underwent sampling, and tissue repertoires likely differ. Clonotype sharing among donors was thought likely to change with sequencing depth.

This CDR3 comprises 19 residues. The V gene end was trimmed by 3 bases and the J gene end by 4 bases; junction bases not matched to a gene: 18. Several immunoSEQ plates held equal portions of the genomic DNA taken from each subset. Unsorted PBMC replicate PCRs used 300 to 350 ng DNA, approximately 29,000 T cell genomes. Some clones are missing from TCRdb's copy, which holds only in-frame ones; the method was immunoSEQ multiplex PCR. Of a few hundred thousand clones listed, around 77% are singletons. Sequenced: PBMCs. The gene calls are TRBV5-3 and TRBJ2-3; TRBD2 agrees at 9 bases. TRBV5-3 is an ORF, with its function uncertain. This receptor was identified in a woman aged 40 to 55 in good health. Some clones in this sample may be carry-over from other donors' samples. CDR3 sequence: CARSSRGFLAGSHSDTQYF. For the CDR3, the DNA is TGTGCCAGAAGCTCCAGAGGGTTTCTAGCGGGATCCCATTCAGATACGCAGTATTTT.